This T cell receptor (beta chain) stems from a study of radiation and T cells in renal cell carcinoma. Study as a whole: Nephrectomy followed 15 Gy stereotactic body radiation by 4 weeks. Whole-study findings and limits: From baseline, blood top tumor clonotypes peaked at 2 weeks post-radiation. Without pretreatment biopsies, baseline tumor clonotype presence was undetermined.

In the case of this clone: Its antigen remains unknown.

Time point reported: blood 2 weeks post-SBRT. The treatment denotes: 15 Gy SBRT to primary tumor, nephrectomy 4 weeks later. The patient's renal cell carcinoma had clear cell pathology. V was pared by 5 bases and J by 5 bases, with 9 bases of the junction left unmatched. The CDR3 length is 14 residues. Germline CDR1 reads SQVTM; CDR2 reads ANQGSEA. TCRdb's copy holds only in-frame clones and misses some; the assay was immunoSEQ multiplex PCR. The table shows tens of thousands of clones, with 75% to 85% occurring only once. The source is a woman aged 65 to 85 with renal cell carcinoma. The sequencing here drew on blood, taken from a patient whose treatment included radiotherapy and nephrectomy. The chain employs TRBV29-1 and TRBJ2-7; 10 bases fit TRBD2. CDR3 sequence: CSVSKREGLDEQYF. CDR3 nucleotide sequence: TGCAGCGTTTCAAAGCGGGAGGGCCTCGACGAGCAGTACTTC.